One T cell receptor beta chain is described in this entry. These data are taken from a study of blood T cell repertoires in COVID-19. This CDR3 region has 16 residues. The germline CDR1 and CDR2 sequences are SGHTA and FQGNSA. Trimming stripped 5 bases from V and 5 bases from J, with 21 bases between. Clones were read by immunoSEQ multiplex PCR, and TCRdb kept only the in-frame ones, dropping some. The data hold some 19,000 clones, with roughly nine tenths observed a single time. Input material: peripheral blood. The chain couples TRBV7-2 to TRBJ2-5; D might be TRBD2 (5 bases). This TCR was recovered from a man aged 60 to 75 with active COVID-19. In DNA form, the CDR3 reads TGTGCCAGCAGCCCCGGAAGCGGAACCCCGGTGGAGACCCAGTACTTC. Residues: CASSPGSGTPVETQYF.